This T cell receptor beta chain stems from a study of T cells in Graves' hyperthyroidism and ophthalmopathy. Germline V gives CDR1 MNHNY, CDR2 SVGAGI (reference sequence). The V and J ends lost 2 bases and 3 bases respectively, with 7 bases between them. The CDR3 contains 13 residues. RNA transcripts were the template for amplifying TCR beta CDR3 regions. TCR CDR3 regions were first amplified by RT-PCR with HTBI primers. TCRdb re-derived calls from the multiplex PCR reads in MiXCR, one entry per CDR3 protein. Seen here are roughly 180,000 distinct CDR3 sequences, about 15% observed once, and the top ten hold about 31%. In this sample, this clonotype turned up many times. The diagnostic basis comprised clinical symptoms, serum thyroxine and TRAb, thyroid ultrasound and orbital computed tomography.

The sequence was collected from a woman aged 45-65 years with Graves' hyperthyroidism. Sample: blood. The J gene is TRBJ1-2, the V gene TRBV6-6; D unresolved. The CDR3 loop is CASSYTQYYGYTF. The CDR3 DNA reads as TGTGCCAGCAGTTACACGCAGTACTATGGCTACACCTTC.